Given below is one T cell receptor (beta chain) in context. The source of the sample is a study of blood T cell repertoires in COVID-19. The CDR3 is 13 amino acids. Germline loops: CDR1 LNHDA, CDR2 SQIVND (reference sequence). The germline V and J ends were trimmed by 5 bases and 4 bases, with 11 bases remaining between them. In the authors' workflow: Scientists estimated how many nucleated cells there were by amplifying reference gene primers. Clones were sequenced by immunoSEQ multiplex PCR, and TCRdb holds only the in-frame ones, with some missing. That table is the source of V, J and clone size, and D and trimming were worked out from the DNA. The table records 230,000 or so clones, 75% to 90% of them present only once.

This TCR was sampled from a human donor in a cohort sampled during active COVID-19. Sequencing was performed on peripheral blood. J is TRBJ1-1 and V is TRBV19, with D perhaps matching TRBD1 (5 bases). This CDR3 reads CASSADSRTEAFF. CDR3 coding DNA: TGTGCCAGTAGTGCCGACAGTCGCACTGAAGCTTTCTTT. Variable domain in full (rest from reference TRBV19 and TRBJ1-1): DGGITQSPKYLFRKEGQNVTLSCEQNLNHDAMYWYRQDPGQGLRLIYYSQIVNDFQKGDIAEGYSVSREKKESFPLTVTSAQKNPTAFYLCASSADSRTEAFFGQGTRLTVV.